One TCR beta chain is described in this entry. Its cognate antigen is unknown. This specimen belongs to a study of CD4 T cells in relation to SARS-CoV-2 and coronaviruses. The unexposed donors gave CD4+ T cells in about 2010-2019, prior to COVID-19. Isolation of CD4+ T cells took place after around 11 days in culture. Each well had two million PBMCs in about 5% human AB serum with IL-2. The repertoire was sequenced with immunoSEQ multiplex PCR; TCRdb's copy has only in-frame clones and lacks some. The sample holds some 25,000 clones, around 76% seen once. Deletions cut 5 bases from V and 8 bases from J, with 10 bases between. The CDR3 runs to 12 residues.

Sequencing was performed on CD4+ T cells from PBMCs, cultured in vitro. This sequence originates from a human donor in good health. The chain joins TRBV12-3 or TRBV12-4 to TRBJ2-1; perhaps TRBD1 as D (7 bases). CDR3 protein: CASSSRGDEQFF. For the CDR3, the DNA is TGTGCCAGCAGTAGCAGGGGGGATGAGCAGTTCTTC.